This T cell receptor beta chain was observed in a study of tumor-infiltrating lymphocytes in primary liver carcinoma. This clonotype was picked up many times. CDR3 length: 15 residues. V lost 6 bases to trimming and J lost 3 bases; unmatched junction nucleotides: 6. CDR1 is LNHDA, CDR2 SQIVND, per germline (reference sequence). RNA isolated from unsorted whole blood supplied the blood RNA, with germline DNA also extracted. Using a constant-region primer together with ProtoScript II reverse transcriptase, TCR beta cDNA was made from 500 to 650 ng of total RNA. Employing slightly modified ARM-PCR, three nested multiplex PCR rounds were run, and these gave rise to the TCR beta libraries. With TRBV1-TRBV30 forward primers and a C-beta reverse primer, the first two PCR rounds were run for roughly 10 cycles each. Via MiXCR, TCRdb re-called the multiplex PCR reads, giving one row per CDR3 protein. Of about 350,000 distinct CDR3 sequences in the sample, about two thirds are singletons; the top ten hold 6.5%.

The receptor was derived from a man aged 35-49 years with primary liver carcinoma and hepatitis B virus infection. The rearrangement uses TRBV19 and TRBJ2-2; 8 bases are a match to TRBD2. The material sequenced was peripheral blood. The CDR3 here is CASRTTSGDTGELFF. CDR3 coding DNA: TGTGCCAGTAGGACCACTAGCGGAGACACCGGGGAGCTGTTTTTT.